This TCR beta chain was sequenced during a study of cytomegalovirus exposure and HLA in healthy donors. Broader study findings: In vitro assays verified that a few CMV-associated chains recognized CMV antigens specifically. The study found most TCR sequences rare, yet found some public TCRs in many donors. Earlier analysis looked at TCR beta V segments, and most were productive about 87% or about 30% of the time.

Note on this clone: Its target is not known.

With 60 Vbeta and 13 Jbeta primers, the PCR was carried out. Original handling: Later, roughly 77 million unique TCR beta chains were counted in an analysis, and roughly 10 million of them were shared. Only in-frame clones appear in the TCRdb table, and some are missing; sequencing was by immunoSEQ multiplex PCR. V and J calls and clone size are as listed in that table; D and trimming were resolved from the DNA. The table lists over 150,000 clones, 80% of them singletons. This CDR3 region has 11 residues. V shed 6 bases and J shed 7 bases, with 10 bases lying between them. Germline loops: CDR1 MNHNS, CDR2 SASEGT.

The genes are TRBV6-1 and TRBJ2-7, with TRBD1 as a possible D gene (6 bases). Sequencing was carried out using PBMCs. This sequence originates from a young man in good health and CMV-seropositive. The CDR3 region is CASRFDREQYF. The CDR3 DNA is TGTGCCAGCAGATTTGACAGGGAGCAGTACTTC.